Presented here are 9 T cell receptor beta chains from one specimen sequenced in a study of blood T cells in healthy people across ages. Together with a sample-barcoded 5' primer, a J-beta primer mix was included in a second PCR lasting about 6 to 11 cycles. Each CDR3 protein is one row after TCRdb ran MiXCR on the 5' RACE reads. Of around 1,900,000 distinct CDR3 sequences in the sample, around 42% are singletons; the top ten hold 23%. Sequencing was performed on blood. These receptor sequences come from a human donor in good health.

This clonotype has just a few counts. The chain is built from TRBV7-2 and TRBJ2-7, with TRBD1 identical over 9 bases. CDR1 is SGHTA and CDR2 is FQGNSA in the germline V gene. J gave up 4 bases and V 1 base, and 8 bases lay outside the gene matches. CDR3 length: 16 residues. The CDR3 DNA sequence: TGTGCCAGCAGCTTAGGGCCCGGGACAGGGAAATACGAGCAGTACTTC. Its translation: CASSLGPGTGKYEQYF.

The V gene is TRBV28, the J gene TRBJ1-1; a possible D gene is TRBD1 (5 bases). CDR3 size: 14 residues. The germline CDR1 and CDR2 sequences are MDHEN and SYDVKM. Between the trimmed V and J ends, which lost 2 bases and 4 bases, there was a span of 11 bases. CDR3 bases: TGTGCCAGCAGTTTAGGGGCAGGGCCCACTGAAGCTTTCTTT. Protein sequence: CASSLGAGPTEAFF. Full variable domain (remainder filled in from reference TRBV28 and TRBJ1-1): DVKVTQSSRYLVKRTGEKVFLECVQDMDHENMFWYRQDPGLGLRLIYFSYDVKMKEKGDIPEGYSVSREKKERFSLILESASTNQTSMYLCASSLGAGPTEAFFGQGTRLTVV.

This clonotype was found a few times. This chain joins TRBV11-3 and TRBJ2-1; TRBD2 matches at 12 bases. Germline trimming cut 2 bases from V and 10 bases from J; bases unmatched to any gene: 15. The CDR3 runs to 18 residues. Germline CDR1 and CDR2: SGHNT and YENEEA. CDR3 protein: CASSLTWASGGAWGEQFF. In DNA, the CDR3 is TGTGCCAGCAGCTTAACCTGGGCTAGCGGGGGGGCCTGGGGAGAGCAGTTCTTC.

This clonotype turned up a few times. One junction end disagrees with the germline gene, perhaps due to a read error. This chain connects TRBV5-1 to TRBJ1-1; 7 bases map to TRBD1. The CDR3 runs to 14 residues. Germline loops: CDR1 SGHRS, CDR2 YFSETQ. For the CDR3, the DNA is TGTGCCAGCAGCTACAGGGACAGGAACACTGAAGCTTTCTTT. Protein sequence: CASSYRDRNTEAFF.

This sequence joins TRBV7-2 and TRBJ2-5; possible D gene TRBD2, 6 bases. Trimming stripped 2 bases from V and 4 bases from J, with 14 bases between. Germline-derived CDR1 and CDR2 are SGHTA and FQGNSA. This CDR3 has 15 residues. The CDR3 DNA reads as TGTGCCAGCAGCTTATCCCCGGGGGAAGTAGAGACCCAGTACTTC. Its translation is CASSLSPGEVETQYF.

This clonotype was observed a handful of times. The CDR3 loop is CASSQVGPTTNEQFF. In nucleotides, the CDR3 is TGTGCCAGCAGCCAAGTCGGACCCACAACAAATGAGCAGTTCTTC. The chain has TRBV14 and TRBJ2-1; unclear D gene. The germline V gene encodes CDR1 SGHDN and CDR2 FVKESK. Between the trimmed V and J ends, which lost 1 base and 7 bases, there was a span of 14 bases. There are 15 residues in the CDR3.

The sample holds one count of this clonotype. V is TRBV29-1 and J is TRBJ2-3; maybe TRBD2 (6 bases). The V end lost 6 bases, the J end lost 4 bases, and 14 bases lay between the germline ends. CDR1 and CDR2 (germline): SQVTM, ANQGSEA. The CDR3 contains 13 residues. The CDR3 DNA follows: TGCAGCGTAGGGAGGCTAGCACCAGATACGCAGTATTTT. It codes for CSVGRLAPDTQYF.

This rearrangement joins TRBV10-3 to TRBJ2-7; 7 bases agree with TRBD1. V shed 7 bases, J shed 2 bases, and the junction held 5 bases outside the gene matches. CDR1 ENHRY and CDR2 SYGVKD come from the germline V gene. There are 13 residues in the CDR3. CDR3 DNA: TGTGCCATCACGGACAGGCCTGCCTACGAGCAGTACTTC. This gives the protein CAITDRPAYEQYF.

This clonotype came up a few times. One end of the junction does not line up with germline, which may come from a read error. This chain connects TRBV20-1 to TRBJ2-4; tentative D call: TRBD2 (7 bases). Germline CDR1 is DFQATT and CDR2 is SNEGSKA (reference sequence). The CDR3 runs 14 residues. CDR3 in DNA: TGCAGTGCCGAGGGGGGGTCCTCCAAAAACATTCGGTACTTC. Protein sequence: CSAEGGSSKNIRYF.